The 21 T cell receptor beta chains presented below share a single source sample, sequenced in a study of response to subunit inactivated influenza vaccine. TCRdb analysed the RT-PCR reads with MiXCR anew, one entry per CDR3 protein. The sample contains 150,000 or so distinct CDR3 sequences, around 10% of which appear only once. The input for sequencing was CD8+ T cells sorted from PBMCs, taken around 25 months after vaccination. The receptors shown here come from a man aged 50 to 75 who received an inactivated influenza vaccine.

A few counts support this clonotype. This sequence joins TRBV7-2 and TRBJ2-3; no reliable D call. Trimming left V 3 bases short and J 2 bases short, with 24 bases between. CDR1 is SGHTA and CDR2 is FQGNSA in the germline V gene. This CDR3 is 19 amino acids long. CDR3 residues: CASSFSLVTQVPITDTQYF. CDR3 bases: TGTGCCAGCAGCTTTAGCCTCGTTACCCAGGTCCCTATCACAGATACGCAGTATTTT.

This clonotype occurred a few times. J is TRBJ2-1 and V is TRBV6-2 or TRBV6-3, with TRBD2 identical over 9 bases. Germline V lookup: CDR1 MNHEY, CDR2 SVGEGT. J lost 6 bases, V lost 5 bases, and 8 bases had no gene match. This CDR3 has 15 amino acids. CDR3 in amino acids: CASSPTSGVINEQFF. CDR3 DNA: TGTGCCAGCAGTCCGACTAGCGGTGTCATCAATGAGCAGTTCTTC.

The table lists this clonotype with a few counts. The chain uses TRBV2 and TRBJ1-1, with TRBD1 matching over 7 bases. Losses at the gene ends were 5 bases for V and 6 bases for J; bases not matched to a gene: 6. In germline, CDR1 is SNHLY, CDR2 FYNNEI. The CDR3 loop spans 13 amino acids. CDR3 in DNA: TGTGCCAGCAGTCCACAGGGGAGAGCTGAAGCTTTCTTT. Protein product: CASSPQGRAEAFF.

The chain couples TRBV28 to TRBJ2-7; 7 bases are a match to TRBD1. Germline values: CDR1 MDHEN, CDR2 SYDVKM. V gave up 6 bases and J gave up 5 bases; unmatched junction bases: 13. This CDR3 contains 15 residues. The CDR3 loop reads CASRDWTGQRDEQYF. The CDR3 DNA reads as TGTGCCAGCAGAGATTGGACGGGACAGAGGGACGAGCAGTACTTC.

This clonotype occurred many times. This chain connects TRBV9 to TRBJ2-3, with no clear D. The V and J ends lost 0 bases and 6 bases respectively, with 8 bases between them. Germline V gene lookup returns CDR1 SGDLS and CDR2 YYNGEE. CDR3 length: 13 amino acids. In DNA form, the CDR3 reads TGTGCCAGCAGCGTAGTCAGGACGGATACGCAGTATTTT. The encoded protein is CASSVVRTDTQYF.

At least ten counts were recorded for this clonotype. The chain uses TRBV12-3 or TRBV12-4 and TRBJ2-2; D remains unclear. Between the trimmed V and J ends, which lost 5 bases and 12 bases, there was a span of 16 bases. The CDR3 sequence is 13 residues long. The CDR3 coding sequence is TGTGCCAGCAGTCTTTCGACTGAAGGGAAGCTGTTTTTT. This codes for CASSLSTEGKLFF.

Many counts were recorded for this clonotype. This chain joins TRBV7-9 and TRBJ2-3, with D perhaps assigned TRBD1 or TRBD2 (5 bases each). Trimming removed 0 bases at V and 2 bases at J, with 15 bases between. The CDR3 is made up of 17 amino acids. Germline CDR1 reads SEHNR; CDR2 reads FQNEAQ (reference sequence). CDR3 amino acids: CASSLADSGTITDTQYF. CDR3 DNA: TGTGCCAGCAGCTTAGCCGATTCCGGGACCATCACAGATACGCAGTATTTT.

This clonotype was picked up one time. The chain recombines TRBV19 with TRBJ2-1, with D uncertain. CDR3 size: 13 residues. Trimming pared 2 bases from V and 2 bases from J, leaving 4 bases between. CDR1 LNHDA and CDR2 SQIVND come from the germline V gene (reference sequence). DNA for the CDR3: TGTGCCAGTAGTATACGGGCCTACAATGAGCAGTTCTTC. Protein product: CASSIRAYNEQFF.

The V and J genes are TRBV3-1 and TRBJ2-3; D ambiguous. Trimming took off 5 bases at V and 2 bases at J, with 14 bases between the two ends. CDR3 size: 15 residues. Germline lookup yields CDR1 LGHDT and CDR2 YNNKEL (reference sequence). This CDR3 reads CASSKHLSFTDTQYF. As DNA, the CDR3 is TGTGCCAGCAGCAAGCACCTCTCCTTCACAGATACGCAGTATTTT.

This clonotype was seen only a few times. V usage is TRBV6-1 and J usage is TRBJ1-2, with 7 bases fitting TRBD1. V was clipped by 0 bases and J by 4 bases; unmatched bases: 11. Per the germline V gene, CDR1 is MNHNS and CDR2 is SASEGT. The CDR3 runs to 17 residues. The CDR3 reads CASSEALRGEGAYGYTF. For the CDR3, the DNA is TGTGCCAGCAGTGAAGCGCTTCGCGGTGAGGGGGCCTATGGCTACACCTTC.

This clonotype has just a few counts. This sequence joins TRBV3-1 and TRBJ2-2; TRBD1 might be the D (5 bases). The CDR3 extends over 15 amino acids. V shed 10 bases and J shed 2 bases, with 17 bases lying between them. CDR1 is LGHDT, CDR2 YNNKEL, per germline (reference sequence). CDR3 bases: TGTGCCACGTCGTTGCGGACAAGCAACACCGGGGAGCTGTTTTTT. Its translation is CATSLRTSNTGELFF.

The chain employs TRBV20-1 and TRBJ2-1; no firm D call. The CDR3 has 14 residues. V was shortened by 3 bases and J by 1 base, with 10 bases between the two germline ends. Germline V gene data show CDR1 as DFQATT and CDR2 as SNEGSKA (reference sequence). CDR3 DNA sequence: TGCAGTGCTAGGGGCTACCAATCCTACAATGAGCAGTTCTTC. Residues: CSARGYQSYNEQFF.

This clonotype was observed at least ten times. This chain uses TRBV15 with TRBJ2-5; 7 bases are a match to TRBD1. This CDR3 is built from 14 residues. Germline V CDR1 and CDR2: LNHNV, YYDKDF (reference sequence). J gave up 1 base and V 5 bases, and 4 bases lay outside the gene matches. CDR3 sequence (DNA): TGTGCCACCAGCGCAGGGGGTTCCCAAGAGACCCAGTACTTC. Translated, it gives CATSAGGSQETQYF.

The V call is TRBV20-1, the J call TRBJ2-7; no firm D call. This CDR3 has 13 amino acids. CDR1 and CDR2 (germline): DFQATT, SNEGSKA (reference sequence). Trimming left V 5 bases short and J 0 bases short, with 11 bases between. As DNA, the CDR3 is TGCAGTGCTGATGACCCTCGCTCCTACGAGCAGTACTTC. It is translated as CSADDPRSYEQYF.

The sample holds a few counts of this clonotype. The rearrangement uses TRBV10-2 and TRBJ1-5; 7 bases map to TRBD1. The CDR3 totals 14 residues. In germline, CDR1 is WSHSY, CDR2 SAAADI. The ends lost 7 bases at V and 1 base at J; junction bases unmatched: 4. CDR3 sequence: CASTTGQSNQPQHF. DNA for the CDR3: TGCGCCAGCACCACGGGACAGAGCAATCAGCCCCAGCATTTT.

This clonotype has only a few counts. J is TRBJ2-1 and V is TRBV3-1; 8 bases map to TRBD1. The CDR3 is made up of 13 amino acids. Germline loops: CDR1 LGHDT, CDR2 YNNKEL (reference sequence). J gave up 8 bases and V 1 base, and 1 base lay outside the gene matches. The CDR3 coding sequence is TGTGCCAGCAGCCAAGGACAGGGGTATGAGCAGTTCTTC. It is translated as CASSQGQGYEQFF.

The chain couples TRBV2 to TRBJ2-3; D possibly corresponds to TRBD2 (5 bases). CDR3 length: 15 residues. Germline CDR1 and CDR2: SNHLY and FYNNEI. The V end lost 6 bases, the J end lost 2 bases, and 15 bases lay between the germline ends. The CDR3 bases are TGTGCCAGCAGAGAATACTATCGGGACACAGATACGCAGTATTTT. As protein: CASREYYRDTDTQYF.

V gene TRBV10-3 combines with J gene TRBJ2-3; TRBD2 aligns across 13 bases. CDR3 length equals 15 residues. The junction had 4 bases not matched to a gene; V was cut back by 6 bases and J by 4 bases. Germline assignment: CDR1 ENHRY and CDR2 SYGVKD. CDR3: CAIRRTSGSSDTQYF. The CDR3, as DNA: TGTGCCATCAGAAGGACTAGCGGGAGTTCAGATACGCAGTATTTT.

This clonotype was seen a few times. This sequence joins TRBV7-9 and TRBJ2-3, with TRBD2 matching 10 bases. The CDR3 covers 17 residues. Germline CDR1 is SEHNR and CDR2 is FQNEAQ (reference sequence). The junction had 8 bases not matched to a gene; V was cut back by 2 bases and J by 3 bases. The CDR3 loop is CASSLPRAGGPTDTQYF. DNA for the CDR3: TGTGCCAGCAGCTTACCGCGAGCGGGAGGGCCAACAGATACGCAGTATTTT.

This clonotype was seen more than once but under ten times. The J gene is TRBJ1-1, the V gene TRBV5-6; D gene unclear. This CDR3 comprises 12 residues. Trimming took off 3 bases at V and 8 bases at J, with 11 bases between the two ends. Germline assignment: CDR1 SGHDT and CDR2 YYEEEE. The CDR3 DNA sequence: TGTGCCAGCAGCTGGCTTGGGTCCGAAGCTTTCTTT. Protein sequence: CASSWLGSEAFF.

This clonotype was counted ten times or more. CDR3 sequence: CASKTSGSYNEQFF. For the CDR3, the DNA is TGTGCCAGCAAGACTAGCGGGAGCTACAATGAGCAGTTCTTC. The gene calls are TRBV6-1 and TRBJ2-1, with TRBD2 identical over 12 bases. The CDR3 loop spans 14 amino acids. The junction had 1 base not matched to a gene; V was cut back by 7 bases and J by 3 bases. Germline CDR1 reads MNHNS; CDR2 reads SASEGT.